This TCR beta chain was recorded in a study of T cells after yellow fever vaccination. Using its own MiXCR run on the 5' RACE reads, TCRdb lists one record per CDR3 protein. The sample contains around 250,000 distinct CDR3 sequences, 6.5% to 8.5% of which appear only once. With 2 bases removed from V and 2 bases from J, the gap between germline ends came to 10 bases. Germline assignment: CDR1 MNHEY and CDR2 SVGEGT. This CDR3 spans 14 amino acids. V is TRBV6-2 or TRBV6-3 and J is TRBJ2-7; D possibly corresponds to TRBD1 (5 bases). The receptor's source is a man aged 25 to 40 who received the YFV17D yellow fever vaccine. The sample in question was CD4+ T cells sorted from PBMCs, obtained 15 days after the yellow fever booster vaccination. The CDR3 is CASSYPDSTYEQYF. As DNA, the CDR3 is TGTGCCAGCAGTTACCCCGACAGCACCTACGAGCAGTACTTC.